This T cell receptor (beta chain) was observed in a study of identical twins (dated by TCRdb to 2015 to 2016). Study-level background: TCR alpha and beta repertoires from monozygotic twins, unrelated adults of various ages and cord blood were deep-sequenced to test whether fetal clonotypes persist. To rule out contamination, replicate twin experiments were performed at different times with different library preparation protocols. The paper's findings and limits, for the study overall: Recombination models systematically underestimated out-of-frame TCR alpha sharing in monozygotic twins but agreed with sharing between unrelated individuals. In beta out-of-frame sequences, excess twin sharing was weaker, because having fewer shared sequences lowered the signal-to-noise ratio. Compared with coincidental sharing between unrelated individuals, an excess of low generation-probability sequences was observed among out-of-frame TCR alpha sequences shared between twins. Invariant T cells such as MAIT and iNKT could partly confound zero-insertion analyses, though diverse VJ usage argued against this for most clonotypes. Fewer insertions were carried by abundant cord blood beta clonotypes, a similar but weaker trend appeared in young adult naive repertoires, and no such trend appeared in memory repertoires. Conclusions relied on cross-sectional statistical analysis, since the same donors could not be followed over many years.

In this sample, this clonotype turned up a few times. The antigen it binds to is not known. The sample holds no much larger clone one base away, and base qualities are not on file. V is cut back by 1 base and J by 3 bases, with 10 bases in the junction unmatched. The germline V gene supplies CDR1 SGHVS and CDR2 FQNEAQ. The CDR3 runs 17 amino acids, cysteine and phenylalanine included. Only the CDR3 portion is preserved as DNA: 51 bases, with reading frame beginning at the first base. Every donor in the study was a healthy Caucasian. Using Miltenyi CD45RO+ enrichment and human naive T-cell isolation kits, memory (CD45RO+) and naive T cells were isolated from PBMC. Library creation used 5' RACE. TCRdb lists the instrument as Illumina HiSeq 2000. Template switching added a universal primer binding site, and the final cDNA carried a unique molecular identifier that allowed TCR cDNA molecules to be counted accurately. Specific primers in the conserved constant-segment region were used to synthesize first-strand cDNA for the TCR alpha and beta chains. To control for contamination, every cDNA library was double barcoded, receiving both a SMART-Mk sample barcode and Illumina barcodes. TruSeq adapter sequences, together with Illumina sample barcodes, were added in two successive PCR steps. The Illumina HiSeq platform was used with custom primers to sequence TCR alpha and beta cDNA libraries. The study's processing was this. Raw reads were processed with MiGEC to extract unique molecular identifiers, and MiXCR was used to determine CDR3 positions. Recombination models were inferred per individual with the repgenHMM and IGoR tools using an EM algorithm. The analysis of shared clonotypes was done with the tcR package in R, with sharing normalized by the product of cloneset sizes. Out-of-frame nonproductive sequences were analyzed to study raw recombination free of thymic and clonal selection effects. The public reads were quality trimmed at Q25 with fastp and then assembled into clones with MiXCR by TCRdb, keeping productive beta chains. Duplicate CDR3 protein sequences are folded into a single record with the most common DNA and genes. These V and J calls originate from TCRdb's pipeline instead of the authors' own analysis. This sample lists around 100,000 distinct CDR3 sequences; 4.5% to 6.5% were detected once. Approximately 12% of the sample comes from the top ten.

This TCR derives from a woman aged 50 to 65 in good health. The sequenced sample was memory T cells sorted from blood. The cell subset or site tag for this specimen amounts to: CD45RO+ enriched T cells. Recombination connected TRBV7-8 to TRBJ1-1; 8 central nucleotides agree with TRBD1. CDR3 protein: CASSLGLTGVIDTEAFF. The DNA sequence is as follows: TGTGCCAGCAGCTTAGGGTTGACAGGGGTAATCGACACTGAAGCTTTCTTT.